This T cell receptor beta chain was identified in a study of PD-1 blockade in classical Hodgkin lymphoma. Looked up from germline, CDR1 is SNHLY and CDR2 is FYNNEI. With 2 bases removed from V and 4 bases from J, the gap between germline ends came to 11 bases. CDR3 length: 14 amino acids. Time point of the sample: cycle 4 day 1 (C4D1), after more than 5 weeks of nivolumab. Every patient experienced relapse after autologous stem cell transplantation, and brentuximab vedotin exposure varied. Study results and limitations: Baseline TCR diversity was reportedly lower in newly diagnosed patients than in healthy donors. It was reported as lower still in relapsed/refractory patients.

In regard to this clone: Its specificity is not known.

The method was immunoSEQ multiplex PCR; TCRdb's version includes in-frame clones alone and lacks a portion of them. The sample has fewer than 100,000 clones, more than 85% seen once. V is TRBV2 and J is TRBJ1-2; no clear D gene. This receptor was obtained from a human donor with classical Hodgkin lymphoma. The source material was peripheral blood mononuclear cells (PBMCs), sampled before the fourth cycle of nivolumab. CDR3 amino acids: CASSELEPRYGYTF. CDR3 bases: TGTGCCAGCAGTGAATTGGAGCCCCGCTATGGCTACACCTTC.